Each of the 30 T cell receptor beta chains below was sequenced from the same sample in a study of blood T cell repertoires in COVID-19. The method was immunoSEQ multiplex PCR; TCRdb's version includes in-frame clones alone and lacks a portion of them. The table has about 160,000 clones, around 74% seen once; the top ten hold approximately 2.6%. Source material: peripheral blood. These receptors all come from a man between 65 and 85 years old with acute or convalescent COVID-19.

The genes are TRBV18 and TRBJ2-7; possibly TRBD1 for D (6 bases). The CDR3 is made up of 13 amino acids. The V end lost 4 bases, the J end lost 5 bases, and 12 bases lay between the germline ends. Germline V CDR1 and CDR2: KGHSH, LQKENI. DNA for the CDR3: TGTGCCAGCTCACTGGACAGTAGCAACGAGCAGTACTTC. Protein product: CASSLDSSNEQYF. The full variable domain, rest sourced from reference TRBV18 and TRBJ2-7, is NAGVMQNPRHLVRRRGQEARLRCSPMKGHSHVYWYRQLPEEGLKFMVYLQKENIIDESGMPKERFSAEFPKEGPSILRIQQVVRGDSAAYFCASSLDSSNEQYFGPGTRLTVT.

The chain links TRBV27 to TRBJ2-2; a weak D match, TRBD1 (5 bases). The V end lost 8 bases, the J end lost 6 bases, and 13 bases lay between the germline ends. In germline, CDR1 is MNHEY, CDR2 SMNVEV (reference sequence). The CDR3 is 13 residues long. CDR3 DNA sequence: TGTGCCAGCTCAAAAGGGGTCGCCGGGGAGCTGTTTTTT. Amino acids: CASSKGVAGELFF.

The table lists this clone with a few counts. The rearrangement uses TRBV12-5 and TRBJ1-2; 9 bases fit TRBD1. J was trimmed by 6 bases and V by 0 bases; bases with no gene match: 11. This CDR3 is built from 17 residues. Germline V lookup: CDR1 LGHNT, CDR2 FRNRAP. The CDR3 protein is CASGLVYRDRDPNGYTF. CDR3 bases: TGTGCTAGTGGTTTGGTCTACCGGGACAGGGATCCCAATGGCTACACCTTC.

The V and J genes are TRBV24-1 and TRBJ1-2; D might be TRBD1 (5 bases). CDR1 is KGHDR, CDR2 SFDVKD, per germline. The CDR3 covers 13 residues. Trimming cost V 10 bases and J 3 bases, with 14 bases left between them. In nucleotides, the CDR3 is TGTGCCACTAGTTTGGGGCCCGACTATGGCTACACCTTC. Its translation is CATSLGPDYGYTF.

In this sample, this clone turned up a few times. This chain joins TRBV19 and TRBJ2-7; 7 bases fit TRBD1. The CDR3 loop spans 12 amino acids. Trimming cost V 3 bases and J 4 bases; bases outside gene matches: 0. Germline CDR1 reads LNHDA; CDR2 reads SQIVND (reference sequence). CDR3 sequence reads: CASSMGQYEQYF. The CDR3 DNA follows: TGTGCCAGTAGTATGGGACAGTACGAGCAGTACTTC.

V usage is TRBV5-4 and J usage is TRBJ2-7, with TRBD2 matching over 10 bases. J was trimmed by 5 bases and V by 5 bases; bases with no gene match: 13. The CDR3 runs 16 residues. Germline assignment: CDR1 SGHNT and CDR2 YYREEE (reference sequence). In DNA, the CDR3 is TGTGCCAGCAGGTGGGAAGCGGGGGGGCCAAGAAACGAGCAGTACTTC. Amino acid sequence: CASRWEAGGPRNEQYF.

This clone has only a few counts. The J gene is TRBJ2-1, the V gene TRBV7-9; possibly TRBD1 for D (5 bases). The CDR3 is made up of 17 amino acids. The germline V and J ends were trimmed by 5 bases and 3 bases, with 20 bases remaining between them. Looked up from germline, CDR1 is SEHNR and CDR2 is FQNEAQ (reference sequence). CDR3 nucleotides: TGTGCCAGCAGCCCTGATGTGGGGCGCCTTATCTACAATGAGCAGTTCTTC. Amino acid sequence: CASSPDVGRLIYNEQFF.

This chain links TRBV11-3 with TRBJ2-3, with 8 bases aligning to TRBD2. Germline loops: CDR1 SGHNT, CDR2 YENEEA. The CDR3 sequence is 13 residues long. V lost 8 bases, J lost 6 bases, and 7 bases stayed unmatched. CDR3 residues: CASGGLGDDTQYF. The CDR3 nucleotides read TGTGCCAGCGGGGGACTAGGGGATGATACGCAGTATTTT. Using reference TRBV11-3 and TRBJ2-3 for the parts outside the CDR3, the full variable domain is EAGVVQSPRYKIIEKKQPVAFWCNPISGHNTLYWYLQNLGQGPELLIRYENEEAVDDSQLPKDRFSAERLKGVDSTLKIQPAELGDSAVYLCASGGLGDDTQYFGPGTRLTVL.

This CDR3 is CASSQDLREAREQYF. The DNA of the CDR3 is TGCGCCAGCAGCCAAGATCTCCGGGAGGCCCGCGAGCAGTACTTC. This chain connects TRBV4-3 to TRBJ2-7; 7 nucleotides match TRBD2. Trimming took 0 bases from V and 6 from J; bases not matched to a gene: 8. This CDR3 comprises 15 residues. CDR1 is LGHNA and CDR2 is YSLEER in the germline V gene.

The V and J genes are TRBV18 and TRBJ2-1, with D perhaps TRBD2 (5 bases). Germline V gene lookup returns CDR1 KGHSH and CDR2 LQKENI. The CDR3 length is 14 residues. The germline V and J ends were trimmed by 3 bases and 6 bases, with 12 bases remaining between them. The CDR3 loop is CASSPRTGGNEQFF. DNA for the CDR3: TGTGCCAGCTCACCGAGGACTGGAGGCAATGAGCAGTTCTTC.

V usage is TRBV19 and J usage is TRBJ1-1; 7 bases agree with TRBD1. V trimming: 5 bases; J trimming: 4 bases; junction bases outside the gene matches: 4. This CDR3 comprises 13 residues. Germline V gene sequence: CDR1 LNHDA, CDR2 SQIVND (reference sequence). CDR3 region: CASSQRQGTEAFF. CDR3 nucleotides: TGTGCCAGTAGTCAGCGACAGGGCACTGAAGCTTTCTTT.

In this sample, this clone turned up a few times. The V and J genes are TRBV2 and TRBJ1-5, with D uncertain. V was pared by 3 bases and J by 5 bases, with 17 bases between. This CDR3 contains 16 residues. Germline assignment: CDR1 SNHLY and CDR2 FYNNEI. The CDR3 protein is CASSDGPGRYDQPQHF. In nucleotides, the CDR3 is TGTGCCAGCAGTGATGGGCCGGGGAGGTATGATCAGCCCCAGCATTTT.

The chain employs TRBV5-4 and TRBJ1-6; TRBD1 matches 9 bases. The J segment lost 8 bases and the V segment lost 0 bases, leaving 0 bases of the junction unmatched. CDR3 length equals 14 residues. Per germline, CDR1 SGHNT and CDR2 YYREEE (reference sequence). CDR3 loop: CASSLGDRDSPLHF. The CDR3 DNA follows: TGTGCCAGCAGCTTGGGGGACAGGGATTCACCCCTCCACTTT.

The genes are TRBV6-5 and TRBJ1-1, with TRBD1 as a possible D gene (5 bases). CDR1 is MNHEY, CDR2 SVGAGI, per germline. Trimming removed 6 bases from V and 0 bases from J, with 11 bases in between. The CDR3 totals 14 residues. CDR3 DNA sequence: TGTGCCAGCAGGCCCCAGGGTTTGAACACTGAAGCTTTCTTT. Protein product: CASRPQGLNTEAFF.

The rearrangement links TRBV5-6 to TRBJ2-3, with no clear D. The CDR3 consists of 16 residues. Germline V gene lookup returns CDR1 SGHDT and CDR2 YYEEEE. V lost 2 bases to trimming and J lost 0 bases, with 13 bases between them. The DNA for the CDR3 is TGTGCCAGCAGCTTACGAGGCAGCTCTAGCACAGATACGCAGTATTTT. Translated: CASSLRGSSSTDTQYF.

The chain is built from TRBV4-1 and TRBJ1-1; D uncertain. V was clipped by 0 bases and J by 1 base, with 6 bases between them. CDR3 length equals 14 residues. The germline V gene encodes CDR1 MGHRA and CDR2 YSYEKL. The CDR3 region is CASSQDLGNTEAFF. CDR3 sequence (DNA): TGCGCCAGCAGCCAAGATCTAGGGAACACTGAAGCTTTCTTT.

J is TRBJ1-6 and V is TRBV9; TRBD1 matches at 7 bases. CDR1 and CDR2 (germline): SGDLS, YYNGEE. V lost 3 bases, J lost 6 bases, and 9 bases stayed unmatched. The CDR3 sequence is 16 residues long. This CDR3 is CASSGARDSVNSPLHF. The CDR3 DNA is TGTGCCAGCAGCGGAGCGAGGGACAGTGTTAATTCACCCCTCCACTTT.

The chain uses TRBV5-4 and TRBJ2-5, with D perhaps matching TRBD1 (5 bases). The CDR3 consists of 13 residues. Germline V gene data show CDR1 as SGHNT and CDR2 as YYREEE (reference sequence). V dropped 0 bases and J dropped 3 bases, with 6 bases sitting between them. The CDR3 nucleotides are TGTGCCAGCAGCTTGGGCAGGGAAGAGACCCAGTACTTC. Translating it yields CASSLGREETQYF. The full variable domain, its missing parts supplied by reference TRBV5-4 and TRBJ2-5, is ETGVTQSPTHLIKTRGQQVTLRCSSQSGHNTVSWYQQALGQGPQFIFQYYREEENGRGNFPPRFSGLQFPNYSSELNVNALELDDSALYLCASSLGREETQYFGPGTRLLVL.

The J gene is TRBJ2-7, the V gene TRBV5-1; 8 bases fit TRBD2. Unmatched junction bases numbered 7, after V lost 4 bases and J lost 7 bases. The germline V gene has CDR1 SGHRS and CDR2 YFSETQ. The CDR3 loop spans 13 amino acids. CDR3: CASSAREGREQYF. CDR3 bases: TGCGCCAGCAGCGCCCGGGAGGGTAGGGAGCAGTACTTC. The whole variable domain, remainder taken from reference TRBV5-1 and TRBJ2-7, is KAGVTQTPRYLIKTRGQQVTLSCSPISGHRSVSWYQQTPGQGLQFLFEYFSETQRNKGNFPGRFSGRQFSNSRSEMNVSTLELGDSALYLCASSAREGREQYFGPGTRLTVT.

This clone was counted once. The CDR3 loop reads CASSLFWGGHNEQFF. The CDR3 DNA sequence: TGTGCCAGCAGTTTGTTCTGGGGGGGCCACAATGAGCAGTTCTTC. V usage is TRBV27 and J usage is TRBJ2-1; possible D gene TRBD2, 7 bases. CDR3 size: 15 residues. The germline V gene encodes CDR1 MNHEY and CDR2 SMNVEV (reference sequence). V was pared by 3 bases and J by 5 bases, with 14 bases between.

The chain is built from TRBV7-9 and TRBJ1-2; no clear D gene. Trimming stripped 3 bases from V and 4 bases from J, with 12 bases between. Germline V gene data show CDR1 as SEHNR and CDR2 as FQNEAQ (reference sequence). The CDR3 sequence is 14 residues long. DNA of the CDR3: TGTGCCAGCAGCTTCCCGGGAAGCGGCTATGGCTACACCTTC. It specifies CASSFPGSGYGYTF.

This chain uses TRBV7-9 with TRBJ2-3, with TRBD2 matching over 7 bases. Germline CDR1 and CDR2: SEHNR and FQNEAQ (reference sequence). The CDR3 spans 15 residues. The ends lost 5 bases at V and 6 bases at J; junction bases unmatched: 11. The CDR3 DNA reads TGTGCCAGCAGCCGACGGGGAGGGACTCCGGATACGCAGTATTTT. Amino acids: CASSRRGGTPDTQYF.

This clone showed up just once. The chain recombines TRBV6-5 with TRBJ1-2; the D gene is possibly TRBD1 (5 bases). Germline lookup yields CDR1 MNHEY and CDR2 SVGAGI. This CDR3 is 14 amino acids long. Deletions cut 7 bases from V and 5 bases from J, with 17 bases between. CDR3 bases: TGTGCCAGCAAACCCCCCGGGGGGAGGTATGGCTACACCTTC. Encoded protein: CASKPPGGRYGYTF.

The CDR3 loop is CASSQDLGLAGGGGEQFF. CDR3 sequence (DNA): TGTGCCAGCAGCCAAGATCTAGGACTAGCGGGAGGGGGTGGTGAGCAGTTCTTC. The genes are TRBV4-2 and TRBJ2-1; 15 bases match TRBD2. This CDR3 has 18 residues. Germline CDR1 LGHNA, CDR2 YNFKEQ. Trimming cost V 0 bases and J 9 bases; bases outside gene matches: 9.

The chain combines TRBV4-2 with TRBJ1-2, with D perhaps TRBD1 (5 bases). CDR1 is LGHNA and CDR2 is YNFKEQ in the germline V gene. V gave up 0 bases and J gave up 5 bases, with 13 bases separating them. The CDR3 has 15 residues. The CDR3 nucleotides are TGTGCCAGCAGCCAAGATTTGGGGCAGCTTTATGGCTACACCTTC. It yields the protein CASSQDLGQLYGYTF.

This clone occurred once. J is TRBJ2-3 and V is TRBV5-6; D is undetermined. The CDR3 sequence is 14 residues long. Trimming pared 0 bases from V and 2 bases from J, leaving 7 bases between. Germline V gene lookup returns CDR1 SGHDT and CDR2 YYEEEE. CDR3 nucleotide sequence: TGTGCCAGCAGCTTGGATAGTACCACAGATACGCAGTATTTT. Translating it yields CASSLDSTTDTQYF.

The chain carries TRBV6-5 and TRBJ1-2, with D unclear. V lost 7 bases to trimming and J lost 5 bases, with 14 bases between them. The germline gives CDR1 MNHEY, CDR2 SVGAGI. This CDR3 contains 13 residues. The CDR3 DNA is TGTGCCAGCACCCGACTGGGTCGTTATGGCTACACCTTC. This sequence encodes CASTRLGRYGYTF.

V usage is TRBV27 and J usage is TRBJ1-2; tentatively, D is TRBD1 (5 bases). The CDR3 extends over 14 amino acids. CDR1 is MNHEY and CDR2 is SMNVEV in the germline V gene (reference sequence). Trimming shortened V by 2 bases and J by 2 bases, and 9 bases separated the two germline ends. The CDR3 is CASSLMGGNYGYTF. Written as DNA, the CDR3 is TGTGCCAGCAGTTTAATGGGGGGGAACTATGGCTACACCTTC.

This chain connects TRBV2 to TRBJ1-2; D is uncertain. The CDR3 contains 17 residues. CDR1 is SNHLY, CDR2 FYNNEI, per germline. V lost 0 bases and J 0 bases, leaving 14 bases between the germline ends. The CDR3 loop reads CASSEALYGESNYGYTF. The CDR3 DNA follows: TGTGCCAGCAGTGAAGCGCTTTATGGAGAATCTAACTATGGCTACACCTTC.

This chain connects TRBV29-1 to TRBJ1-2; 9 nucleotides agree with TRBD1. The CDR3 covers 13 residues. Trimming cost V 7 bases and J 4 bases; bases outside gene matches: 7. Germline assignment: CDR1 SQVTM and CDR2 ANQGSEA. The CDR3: CSGAGQGGYGYTF. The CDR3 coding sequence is TGCAGCGGGGCGGGACAGGGAGGCTATGGCTACACCTTC.